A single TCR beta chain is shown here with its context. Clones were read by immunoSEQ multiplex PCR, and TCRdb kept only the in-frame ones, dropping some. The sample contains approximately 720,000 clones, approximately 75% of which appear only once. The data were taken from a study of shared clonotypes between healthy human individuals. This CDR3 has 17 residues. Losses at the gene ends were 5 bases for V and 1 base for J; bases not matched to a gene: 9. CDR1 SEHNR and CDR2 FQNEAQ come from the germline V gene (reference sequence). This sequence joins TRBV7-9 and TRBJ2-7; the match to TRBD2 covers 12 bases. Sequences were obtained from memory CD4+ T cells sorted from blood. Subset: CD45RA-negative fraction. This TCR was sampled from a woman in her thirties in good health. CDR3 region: CASSQRGTSGPSYEQYF. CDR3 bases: TGTGCCAGCAGCCAGCGGGGGACTAGCGGGCCGTCCTACGAGCAGTACTTC.